This T cell receptor beta chain derives from a study of T cells in Graves' hyperthyroidism and ophthalmopathy. Researchers took RNA transcripts and amplified the TCR beta CDR3 regions from them. TCR CDR3 regions were first amplified by RT-PCR with HTBI primers. TCRdb redid the calling of the multiplex PCR reads with MiXCR, one entry per CDR3 protein. The profile covers about 570,000 distinct CDR3 sequences, with about 15% appearing a single time and approximately 14% taken by the ten largest. There are many counts of this clonotype. The antigen remains unidentified. The V and J ends lost 5 bases and 3 bases respectively, with 8 bases between them. Germline V gene lookup returns CDR1 SGHTA and CDR2 FQGNSA. The length of the CDR3 is 13 residues. Each patient was aged 18 to 65 and had newly diagnosed hyperthyroidism of under 2 months' duration. Study-level results: Most thyroid-expanded clonotypes above 0.001 were also found in blood.

V is TRBV7-2 and J is TRBJ1-5; D is ambiguous. The sequence came from a woman between 40 and 50 years old with Graves' hyperthyroidism. Sequencing was done on a sample of blood. This CDR3 reads CASSIEVNQPQHF. Written as DNA, the CDR3 is TGTGCCAGCAGCATAGAGGTCAATCAGCCCCAGCATTTT.